This entry is about one T cell receptor (beta chain). The record originates from a study of shared clonotypes between healthy human individuals. Clones were read by immunoSEQ multiplex PCR, and TCRdb kept only the in-frame ones, dropping some. The data contain about 990,000 clones, 75% to 80% of them singletons. This CDR3 region has 13 residues. Germline CDR1 reads MNHEY; CDR2 reads SVGAGI. V was clipped by 6 bases and J by 4 bases, with 11 bases between them. The clonotype comes from a man between 18 and 29 years old in good health. Some clones in this sample may be carry-over from other donors' samples. Sequenced sample: memory CD4+ T cells from PBMCs. Subset indicated: CD45RA-negative fraction. The rearrangement joins TRBV6-5 to TRBJ2-3; D is perhaps TRBD1 (6 bases). CDR3 DNA: TGTGCCAGCAGGCTGACAGGTTCAGATACGCAGTATTTT. This gives the protein CASRLTGSDTQYF.